Sequencing of this T cell receptor beta chain was carried out in a study of T cell responses to AZD1222 COVID-19 vaccine (dated by TCRdb to 2020 to 2023). Regarding the research as a whole: AZD1222 recipients given second doses at about 4 weeks or at about 12 weeks were pooled, since spike-specific TCR depth and breadth were not found to differ between the two schedules. TCR sequencing was performed for 230 to 250 trial participants, of whom 207 were given two doses of AZD1222 and around 26 were given two doses of MenACWY control vaccine. Trial participants were enrolled into age subgroups of 18-55, 56-69 and 70-plus years, which contained about 160, 30 and 59 TCR-sequenced participants, respectively. Results and caveats for the whole study, not just this receptor: Vaccine-associated CD4 TCRs spanned the whole spike protein, with dominant responses in regions 160-218 and 743-854. The 56-69-year group was small, and its depth increase did not reach significance, likely because of low power. After two AZD1222 doses, both the breadth and the depth of spike-specific TCRs were significantly higher than at day 0 and than in MenACWY recipients. Participants were mostly white British, with more females than males. The authors suggested clonal diversity may have been underestimated. Epitopes outside the regions mutated in the B.1.351 and B.1.1.7 variants were reportedly recognized by nearly half of the unique spike-specific TCRs. Because no day 14 peak-response samples were available, repertoires were characterized only after the peak T cell response. Conclusions about previously exposed vaccinees were limited because only six or seven AZD1222 recipients were SARS-CoV-2 seropositive at baseline.

What the time point label conveys for this sample: baseline before first vaccination. The vaccinee samples were drawn from two UK trials, COV001 and COV002, one of which was a single-blind randomized controlled phase 2/3 trial testing AZD1222 (ChAdOx1 nCoV-19) in healthy adults. Trial participant PBMC samples were collected at day 0 and day 28 after the second dose for TCRbeta chain sequencing. Concerning this clone itself: The antigen it recognizes is unknown. Qualities for individual bases were not recorded, and no much larger clone is one base off.

The CDR3 regions of human TCRbeta chains were subjected to immunosequencing. In the original analysis: Repertoire TCRs were matched against a reference library of SARS-CoV-2-specific TCRs generated with the MIRA antigen-specificity platform. Breadth was defined as the fraction of unique TCRs that were SARS-CoV-2-associated. Depth was defined as the fraction of total T cells that were SARS-CoV-2-associated. Using the MIRA data, each spike-specific TCR was assigned both to the spike region to which the TCR was reactive and to a CD4 or CD8 class. Log10-transformed breadth and depth values were compared by one-way ANOVA with Sidak's multiple comparisons tests. TCRdb holds this immuneACCESS table with in-frame rearrangements only. Some clones are missing; in checked studies, unresolved V genes explain under half, and the rest has no known cause. That table furnishes V, J and clone size, whereas the DNA furnished D and trimming. For this sample there are 99,000 or so clones; about 93% appear just once. The ten largest clones add up to roughly 5% of the sample.

The CDR3 measures 14 amino acids from cysteine to phenylalanine. CDR3 DNA only is kept here, 42 bases in frame from base 1. Reading the germline V gene (reference sequence) gives CDR1 SEHNR and CDR2 FQNEAQ. The junction shows trimming of 3 bases on V and 3 bases on J, and the gene matches do not reach 1 base of it. The starting material was peripheral blood, obtained on day 0 of AZD1222 vaccination. This sequence originates from an adult in good health. This receptor chain uses TRBV7-9 and TRBJ1-2; the central 10 bases match TRBD1. The nucleotide sequence is TGTGCCAGCAGCTTGGGACAGGGGCACTATGGCTACACCTTC. It is translated as CASSLGQGHYGYTF.